This T cell receptor (beta chain) is drawn from a study of metastatic and nonmetastatic thyroid tumors. TCRdb reprocessed the PCR reads via MiXCR. This sample has about 85,000 clones, with around 7.8% found just once. J was trimmed by 0 bases and V by 6 bases; bases with no gene match: 7. There are 16 residues in the CDR3. Germline lookup yields CDR1 ENHRY and CDR2 SYGVKD. Patients underwent thyroid surgery, and none had received any treatment before it. This clone was detected many times. The rearrangement links TRBV10-3 to TRBJ2-3; 9 bases fit TRBD1. This sequence originates from a female donor with papillary thyroid cancer or a benign thyroid nodule (not recorded which). Some clones in this sample may be carry-over from other donors' samples. What was sequenced was blood. CDR3 region: CAISPLDRGSTDTQYF. CDR3 nucleotides: TGTGCCATCAGCCCTCTGGACAGGGGAAGCACAGATACGCAGTATTTT.